These 21 T cell receptor beta chains share one sample of origin, sequenced in a study of regulatory T cells in long-lasting Graves disease. Construction of the TCR beta libraries employed iRepertoire HTBI primers in conjunction with Arm-PCR of CDR3 regions. One entry per CDR3 protein results from TCRdb running MiXCR on the multiplex PCR reads. Here the sample spans about 470,000 distinct CDR3 sequences, 15% being singletons. Time point of the sample: newly diagnosed GD, antithyroid drugs for less than 3 months. There was RNA extracted from PBMCs, and the TCR library was made from it. This sample was shared with a second study, whose subject was T cells in Graves' hyperthyroidism and ophthalmopathy.

The sequences come from peripheral blood mononuclear cells (PBMCs), collected at new diagnosis, from a patient treated with antithyroid drugs. Receptors originate from a woman under 40 with Graves disease.

The chain has TRBV24-1 and TRBJ1-4; D not certain. Germline V gives CDR1 KGHDR, CDR2 SFDVKD. V was cut by 4 bases and J by 5 bases, with 13 bases left in between. There are 15 residues in the CDR3. CDR3 protein: CATSDPTLGNEKLFF. The CDR3 region has the DNA TGTGCCACCAGTGACCCGACTCTTGGGAATGAAAAACTGTTTTTT.

The chain links TRBV12-3 or TRBV12-4 to TRBJ2-5; D gene ambiguous. V was trimmed by 3 bases and J by 8 bases, leaving 7 bases between them. This CDR3 comprises 11 residues. The CDR3 here is CASSFSLTQYF. The CDR3 bases are TGTGCCAGCAGTTTTAGCCTCACCCAGTACTTC.

This clonotype was detected ten times or more. The chain has TRBV5-1 and TRBJ2-5; D possibly matches TRBD1 or TRBD2 (5 bases each). Trimming stripped 3 bases from V and 5 bases from J, with 14 bases between. CDR1 and CDR2 (germline): SGHRS, YFSETQ. This CDR3 comprises 14 residues. The CDR3 bases are TGCGCCAGCAGCTGGGCGTTGGGGGAGGAGACCCAGTACTTC. This translates into CASSWALGEETQYF.

The CDR3: CASSEASTGLAAPLHF. In DNA, the CDR3 is TGTGCCAGCAGTGAAGCCTCAACAGGGCTCGCAGCACCCCTCCACTTT. V gene TRBV2 combines with J gene TRBJ1-6; D is perhaps TRBD1 (6 bases). The CDR3 totals 16 residues. Germline CDR1 and CDR2: SNHLY and FYNNEI. V shed 0 bases and J shed 11 bases, with 17 bases lying between them.

As for this clonotype: Possible read error: a much larger clone is one base away. The J gene is TRBJ2-5, the V gene TRBV2, with D possibly TRBD1 on 6 matching bases. The germline CDR1 and CDR2 sequences are SNHLY and FYNNEI. Trimming took 9 bases from V and 4 from J, leaving 6 bases between them. CDR3 size: 10 residues. The CDR3 sequence: CARQGETQYF. The CDR3 nucleotides read TGTGCCAGACAGGGAGAGACCCAGTACTTC. The full variable domain, its missing parts supplied by reference TRBV2 and TRBJ2-5, is EPEVTQTPSHQVTQMGQEVILRCVPISNHLYFYWYRQILGQKVEFLVSFYNNEISEKSEIFDDQFSVERPDGSNFTLKIRSTKLEDSAMYFCARQGETQYFGPGTRLLVL.

This clonotype occurred many times. The chain carries TRBV20-1 and TRBJ2-2, with 9 bases lining up with TRBD1. Looked up from germline, CDR1 is DFQATT and CDR2 is SNEGSKA (reference sequence). The CDR3 sequence is 12 residues long. The CDR3 bases are TGCCGCACCGGGACAGGGAGCGGGGAGCTGTTTTTT. Protein: CRTGTGSGELFF.

This clonotype has at least ten counts. The CDR3 region is CASRTPGLAGRETQYF. CDR3 in DNA: TGTGCCAGCAGAACCCCCGGACTAGCGGGAAGGGAGACCCAGTACTTC. This rearrangement joins TRBV2 to TRBJ2-5; the match to TRBD2 covers 12 bases. Germline V gives CDR1 SNHLY, CDR2 FYNNEI. The CDR3 runs 16 residues. With V trimmed by 6 bases and J by 5 bases, 10 bases remained unmatched.

This sequence joins TRBV12-3 or TRBV12-4 and TRBJ2-7; D gene ambiguous. Trimming left V 5 bases short and J 2 bases short, with 13 bases between. The CDR3 loop spans 14 amino acids. CDR3: CASSPGHPTYEQYF. The CDR3 DNA reads TGTGCCAGCAGTCCCGGGCATCCCACCTACGAGCAGTACTTC.

This clonotype was recorded many times. For the CDR3, the DNA is TGTGCCAGCAGCTTGAACAGGGGTTTTGGCACTGAAGCTTTCTTT. Residues: CASSLNRGFGTEAFF. The gene calls are TRBV11-3 and TRBJ1-1; 7 bases match TRBD1. This CDR3 is 15 amino acids long. CDR1 is SGHNT and CDR2 is YENEEA in the germline V gene. V lost 3 bases and J lost 4; bases outside the gene matches: 8.

CDR3 DNA sequence: TGTGCCAGCAGTGAACGGTCGGGCACTGAAGCTTTCTTT. Translated: CASSERSGTEAFF. The V call is TRBV6-2 or TRBV6-3, the J call TRBJ1-1; no clear D gene. Germline CDR1 reads MNHEY; CDR2 reads SVGEGT. The germline V and J ends were trimmed by 5 bases and 4 bases, with 11 bases remaining between them. The CDR3 extends over 13 amino acids.

The sample holds a few counts of this clonotype. The chain is built from TRBV20-1 and TRBJ2-2; tentatively, D is TRBD1 or TRBD2 (7 bases each). Trimming removed 5 bases at V and 4 bases at J, with 14 bases between. The CDR3 runs to 14 residues. Germline CDR1 and CDR2: DFQATT and SNEGSKA (reference sequence). This chain's CDR3 is CSADQGEGTGELFF. For the CDR3, the DNA is TGCAGTGCTGATCAGGGGGAGGGCACCGGGGAGCTGTTTTTT.

The chain links TRBV5-1 to TRBJ2-1; TRBD2 matches 9 bases. Germline V gene data show CDR1 as SGHRS and CDR2 as YFSETQ. The CDR3 length is 15 residues. The V and J ends lost 4 bases and 7 bases, in that order; junction bases with no gene match: 9. The CDR3 coding sequence is TGCGCCAGCAGCCCCATCGGCGGGAGGGCTAATGAGCAGTTCTTC. As protein: CASSPIGGRANEQFF.

This clonotype came up many times. This sequence joins TRBV6-2 or TRBV6-3 and TRBJ1-4; D is perhaps TRBD1 (5 bases). Germline-derived CDR1 and CDR2 are MNHEY and SVGEGT. Trimming pared 0 bases from V and 4 bases from J, leaving 9 bases between. There are 15 residues in the CDR3. Here the CDR3 DNA reads TGTGCCAGCAGTTACTCAGGAGGGGATAATGAAAAACTGTTTTTT. It codes for CASSYSGGDNEKLFF.

This clonotype was detected ten times or more. The J gene is TRBJ1-5, the V gene TRBV30; the D is unclear. The CDR3 is 14 amino acids. CDR1 is GTSNPN and CDR2 is SVGIG in the germline V gene (reference sequence). Trimming removed 0 bases at V and 2 bases at J, with 8 bases between. The DNA for the CDR3 is TGTGCCTGGAGTGTTGGGGTGGGCAATCAGCCCCAGCATTTT. Translated, it gives CAWSVGVGNQPQHF.

This clonotype was observed a handful of times. The chain links TRBV27 to TRBJ2-1; D is ambiguous. The germline V gene encodes CDR1 MNHEY and CDR2 SMNVEV (reference sequence). The CDR3 is 13 residues long. Trimming removed 2 bases from V and 2 bases from J, with 4 bases in between. The CDR3 loop reads CASSLSAYNEQFF. CDR3 DNA: TGTGCCAGCAGTTTAAGTGCCTACAATGAGCAGTTCTTC.

This clonotype has at least ten counts. The chain carries TRBV30 and TRBJ1-2, with 8 bases aligning to TRBD1. Germline lookup yields CDR1 GTSNPN and CDR2 SVGIG (reference sequence). The V gene end was trimmed by 0 bases and the J gene end by 5 bases; junction bases not matched to a gene: 11. The CDR3 loop spans 16 amino acids. The CDR3 nucleotides read TGTGCCTGGAGTGTCCCCCACAGGGGGTTTCCTTATGGCTACACCTTC. Translated: CAWSVPHRGFPYGYTF.

The table lists this clonotype with many counts. V usage is TRBV5-1 and J usage is TRBJ1-1; D gene unclear. The V gene's germline CDR1 is SGHRS and CDR2 YFSETQ. V shed 1 base and J shed 1 base, with 8 bases lying between them. CDR3 length equals 14 residues. The CDR3 protein is CASSLSGSNTEAFF. For the CDR3, the DNA is TGCGCCAGCAGCTTGTCAGGCTCGAACACTGAAGCTTTCTTT. Combining the CDR3 with reference TRBV5-1 and TRBJ1-1 gives the whole variable domain KAGVTQTPRYLIKTRGQQVTLSCSPISGHRSVSWYQQTPGQGLQFLFEYFSETQRNKGNFPGRFSGRQFSNSRSEMNVSTLELGDSALYLCASSLSGSNTEAFFGQGTRLTVV.

In the case of this clonotype: A much more abundant neighbour one base away suggests this may be a read error. The V gene is TRBV28, the J gene TRBJ1-4; the match to TRBD1 covers 9 bases. From germline, CDR1 is MDHEN and CDR2 SYDVKM. CDR3 length: 15 residues. Trimming cost V 4 bases and J 8 bases; bases outside gene matches: 8. CDR3 bases: TGTGCCAGCAGTTCCCGGGGACAGGGAGAGGAAAAACTGTTTTTT. Translation gives CASSSRGQGEEKLFF.

The chain combines TRBV7-9 with TRBJ2-1, with D unresolved. Trimming removed 5 bases from V and 4 bases from J, with 15 bases in between. CDR1 is SEHNR and CDR2 is FQNEAQ in the germline V gene (reference sequence). The CDR3 length is 15 residues. CDR3 sequence (DNA): TGTGCCAGCAGCCCCTGGGGTCGTCCTTACAATGAGCAGTTCTTC. Translation gives CASSPWGRPYNEQFF. The variable domain in full, completed from reference TRBV7-9 and TRBJ2-1, reads DTGVSQNPRHKITKRGQNVTFRCDPISEHNRLYWYRQTLGQGPEFLTYFQNEAQLEKSRLLSDRFSAERPKGSFSTLEIQRTEQGDSAMYLCASSPWGRPYNEQFFGPGTRLTVL.

There are many counts of this clonotype. The J gene is TRBJ1-1, the V gene TRBV3-1, with 7 bases fitting TRBD1. The CDR3 runs 16 residues. CDR1 and CDR2 from the germline V gene are LGHDT and YNNKEL (reference sequence). Losses at the gene ends were 4 bases for V and 4 bases for J; bases not matched to a gene: 12. CDR3 region: CASSPLLVGTVTEAFF. The CDR3 nucleotides read TGTGCCAGCAGCCCGTTATTAGTCGGGACAGTCACTGAAGCTTTCTTT.

This chain links TRBV12-3 or TRBV12-4 with TRBJ1-2; D is unclear. This CDR3 comprises 13 residues. V was trimmed by 6 bases and J by 4 bases, leaving 12 bases between them. In DNA form, the CDR3 reads TGTGCCAGCAGAAGTGGGGTCCCCTATGGCTACACCTTC. Protein: CASRSGVPYGYTF.